These 32 T cell receptor beta chains were sequenced from one sample in a study of OX40 agonist ivuxolimab in advanced cancers. Receptors were amplified or captured by the immunoSEQ multiplex PCR assay. In TCRdb, the immuneACCESS table is reduced to in-frame sequences with V and J assigned. These tables do not hold every clone; where another copy was compared, an unresolved V gene accounts for under half, and the others remain unexplained. The sample includes more than 12,000 clones, with 91% observed a single time. Around 23% of the sample goes to the ten largest clones. Source: CD4+ or CD8+ T cells sorted from blood, taken in a trial of the OX40 agonist ivuxolimab. Source of these receptors: an adult with an advanced solid tumor such as melanoma, head and neck, liver or kidney cancer.

This chain joins TRBV7-8 and TRBJ1-1; D is uncertain. The CDR3 loop spans 15 amino acids. Germline loops: CDR1 SGHVS, CDR2 FQNEAQ. Trimming removed 1 base from V and 1 base from J, with 10 bases in between. CDR3 coding DNA: TGTGCCAGCAGCTTAGTACTCCAACAGAACACTGAAGCTTTCTTT. Encoded protein: CASSLVLQQNTEAFF.

This clone appeared a single time. This chain links TRBV18 with TRBJ1-1, with D possibly TRBD1 on 5 matching bases. Germline values: CDR1 KGHSH, CDR2 LQKENI. V lost 3 bases, J lost 4 bases, and 9 bases lay in between. This CDR3 region has 13 residues. CDR3: CASSPMRGTEAFF. The CDR3 DNA sequence: TGTGCCAGCTCACCTATGAGGGGCACTGAAGCTTTCTTT.

The gene calls are TRBV7-8 and TRBJ2-6; TRBD2 matches 13 bases. Trimming took 4 bases from V and 4 from J; bases not matched to a gene: 7. In germline, CDR1 is SGHVS, CDR2 FQNEAQ. This CDR3 is built from 18 residues. The chain's CDR3 is CASSSGLAGAEGANVLTF. The CDR3, as DNA: TGTGCCAGCAGCTCCGGACTAGCGGGAGCGGAAGGGGCCAACGTCCTGACTTTC.

Of note for this clone: At one end the junction does not follow the germline gene, possibly because of a read error. The genes are TRBV25-1 and TRBJ2-7; D may be TRBD1 or TRBD2 (5 bases each). This CDR3 comprises 14 residues. In germline, CDR1 is MGHDK, CDR2 SYGVNS. In nucleotides, the CDR3 is TGTGCCAGCAGCCCAACGCTCCGGGGCTACGAGCGGTACTTC. This translates into CASSPTLRGYERYF.

The chain uses TRBV11-1 and TRBJ2-1; 10 bases align to TRBD2. The germline CDR1 and CDR2 sequences are SGHAT and FQDESV (reference sequence). CDR3 length equals 16 residues. Trimming removed 5 bases from V and 10 bases from J; junction bases left unmatched: 14. The CDR3 here is CASSGDSSGSGLEQFF. CDR3 sequence (DNA): TGTGCCAGCAGCGGGGATTCTAGCGGGAGCGGGTTGGAGCAGTTCTTC.

The V gene is TRBV13, the J gene TRBJ2-1, with TRBD2 identical over 8 bases. The trim removed 0 bases at V and 1 base at J, leaving 2 bases unmatched. Looked up from germline, CDR1 is PRHDT and CDR2 is FYEKMQ (reference sequence). This CDR3 region has 16 residues. The CDR3 here is CASSLGPSGSYNEQFF. The CDR3 DNA reads as TGTGCCAGCAGCTTAGGTCCTAGCGGGTCCTACAATGAGCAGTTCTTC. Full variable domain (rest looked up from reference TRBV13 and TRBJ2-1): AAGVIQSPRHLIKEKRETATLKCYPIPRHDTVYWYQQGPGQDPQFLISFYEKMQSDKGSIPDRFSAQQFSDYHSELNMSSLELGDSALYFCASSLGPSGSYNEQFFGPGTRLTVL.

The V gene is TRBV19, the J gene TRBJ2-1, with 7 bases fitting TRBD1. The CDR3 sequence is 13 residues long. J gave up 9 bases and V 1 base, and 3 bases lay outside the gene matches. Germline V CDR1 and CDR2: LNHDA, SQIVND (reference sequence). The CDR3 protein is CASSIAQGVEQFF. The CDR3 bases are TGTGCCAGTAGTATAGCTCAGGGGGTTGAGCAGTTCTTC.

The chain links TRBV19 to TRBJ2-7; D is possibly TRBD2 (6 bases). CDR3 length: 13 amino acids. Trimming took 3 bases from V and 3 from J, leaving 9 bases between them. The germline V gene has CDR1 LNHDA and CDR2 SQIVND (reference sequence). DNA of the CDR3: TGTGCCAGTAGTATGGGACTTGGCTACGAGCAGTACTTC. Its translation is CASSMGLGYEQYF.

The gene calls are TRBV9 and TRBJ2-7, with TRBD2 as a possible D gene (6 bases). The germline V and J ends were trimmed by 4 bases and 5 bases, with 19 bases remaining between them. The CDR3 covers 15 residues. The germline V gene encodes CDR1 SGDLS and CDR2 YYNGEE. CDR3 region: CASSPDGGSPNEQYF. CDR3 nucleotides: TGTGCCAGCAGCCCGGATGGAGGGTCTCCTAACGAGCAGTACTTC. The entire variable domain, with the rest obtained from reference TRBV9 and TRBJ2-7, is as follows: DSGVTQTPKHLITATGQRVTLRCSPRSGDLSVYWYQQSLDQGLQFLIQYYNGEERAKGNILERFSAQQFPDLHSELNLSSLELGDSALYFCASSPDGGSPNEQYFGPGTRLTVT.

This clone was seen once. This sequence joins TRBV6-5 and TRBJ2-2; 8 bases line up with TRBD1. J lost 3 bases, V lost 4 bases, and 7 bases had no gene match. Germline V gives CDR1 MNHEY, CDR2 SVGAGI. This CDR3 has 16 residues. CDR3 region: CASSSDTGGYTGELFF. In nucleotides, the CDR3 is TGTGCCAGCAGTTCCGACACAGGGGGATACACCGGGGAGCTGTTTTTT.

The chain's CDR3 is CASSESSGQYEQYF. CDR3 DNA: TGCGCCAGCAGTGAGTCTAGTGGGCAATACGAGCAGTACTTC. This chain joins TRBV10-2 and TRBJ2-7, with no clear D. The ends were cut back, 0 bases at V and 4 bases at J, with 10 bases in the middle. There are 14 residues in the CDR3. Germline-derived CDR1 and CDR2 are WSHSY and SAAADI.

The J gene is TRBJ2-3, the V gene TRBV5-4; tentative D call: TRBD2 (7 bases). The CDR3 contains 15 residues. The germline gives CDR1 SGHNT, CDR2 YYREEE (reference sequence). V lost 1 base and J lost 4, with 13 bases in between. This CDR3 reads CASSLLGGGPDTQYF. The CDR3 DNA is TGTGCCAGCAGCTTGCTTGGGGGGGGCCCAGATACGCAGTATTTT.

The CDR3 DNA reads as TGTGCCAGTAGTATTTCAGGGTGGAGAGAAGAGACCCAGTACTTC. As protein: CASSISGWREETQYF. The chain carries TRBV19 and TRBJ2-5, with D maybe TRBD1 (5 bases). The CDR3 is made up of 15 amino acids. Trimming cost V 3 bases and J 3 bases, with 14 bases left between them. Germline CDR1 LNHDA, CDR2 SQIVND (reference sequence).

The V call is TRBV28, the J call TRBJ2-7; 8 positions agree with TRBD2. Germline trimming cut 5 bases from V and 0 bases from J; bases unmatched to any gene: 3. The CDR3 contains 14 residues. Germline assignment: CDR1 MDHEN and CDR2 SYDVKM. The CDR3 protein is CASSLAGYSYEQYF. The CDR3 DNA is TGTGCCAGCAGTCTAGCGGGCTACTCCTACGAGCAGTACTTC.

The chain has TRBV9 and TRBJ2-1, with 9 bases matching TRBD2. The V segment lost 0 bases and the J segment 7 bases; nucleotides outside the gene matches: 8. The length of the CDR3 is 16 residues. Germline V gives CDR1 SGDLS, CDR2 YYNGEE. CDR3 in DNA: TGTGCCAGCAGCGTAGAAGGCGGGAGGGCCGGAAATGAGCAGTTCTTC. Protein sequence: CASSVEGGRAGNEQFF. Full variable domain (rest looked up from reference TRBV9 and TRBJ2-1): DSGVTQTPKHLITATGQRVTLRCSPRSGDLSVYWYQQSLDQGLQFLIQYYNGEERAKGNILERFSAQQFPDLHSELNLSSLELGDSALYFCASSVEGGRAGNEQFFGPGTRLTVL.

This rearrangement joins TRBV5-6 to TRBJ2-5, with 8 bases aligning to TRBD2. After removal of 5 bases from V and 5 bases from J, the junction contained 8 bases not matched to a gene. CDR3 size: 14 residues. Germline assignment: CDR1 SGHDT and CDR2 YYEEEE. CDR3 sequence (DNA): TGTGCCAGCAGTGAGAGCGGGAGTCCTGAGACCCAGTACTTC. The encoded protein is CASSESGSPETQYF.

The chain has TRBV29-1 and TRBJ1-2; 9 bases align to TRBD1. The V segment lost 7 bases and the J segment 7 bases; nucleotides outside the gene matches: 10. The CDR3 runs 13 residues. Germline values: CDR1 SQVTM, CDR2 ANQGSEA. Here the CDR3 reads CSAVGQGIFGYTF. CDR3 coding DNA: TGCAGCGCCGTTGGACAGGGGATTTTTGGCTACACCTTC.

This clone occurred once. The chain combines TRBV9 with TRBJ1-2; 7 nucleotides match TRBD1. CDR1 and CDR2 (germline): SGDLS, YYNGEE. This CDR3 comprises 14 residues. Trimming at V came to 3 bases and at J to 6 bases, leaving 8 bases not matched to a gene. The CDR3 DNA follows: TGTGCCAGCAGCGGACCGCCTGACAGGGATGGCTACACCTTC. It encodes CASSGPPDRDGYTF.

The gene calls are TRBV25-1 and TRBJ2-3, with 8 bases lining up with TRBD1. Germline CDR1 is MGHDK and CDR2 is SYGVNS. The CDR3 spans 15 residues. V was clipped by 4 bases and J by 6 bases; unmatched bases: 9. CDR3 in DNA: TGTGCCAGCAGTGGGCGGACAGGGCCTCGGGATACGCAGTATTTT. This translates into CASSGRTGPRDTQYF.

V is TRBV27 and J is TRBJ2-7, with TRBD1 as a possible D gene (6 bases). The CDR3 spans 14 residues. V was pared by 5 bases and J by 2 bases, with 13 bases between. The germline V gene encodes CDR1 MNHEY and CDR2 SMNVEV (reference sequence). The CDR3 protein is CASSLPDRTYEQYF. The CDR3, as DNA: TGTGCCAGCAGTCTACCGGACAGAACCTACGAGCAGTACTTC.

The CDR3 protein is CASSIVNTEAFF. The CDR3 DNA sequence: TGTGCCAGCTCAATTGTGAACACTGAAGCTTTCTTT. This rearrangement joins TRBV18 to TRBJ1-1, with unresolved D. The V end lost 5 bases, the J end lost 0 bases, and 4 bases lay between the germline ends. Germline-derived CDR1 and CDR2 are KGHSH and LQKENI. CDR3 length: 12 amino acids. The full variable domain, rest sourced from reference TRBV18 and TRBJ1-1, is NAGVMQNPRHLVRRRGQEARLRCSPMKGHSHVYWYRQLPEEGLKFMVYLQKENIIDESGMPKERFSAEFPKEGPSILRIQQVVRGDSAAYFCASSIVNTEAFFGQGTRLTVV.

This clone appeared a single time. This chain uses TRBV7-6 with TRBJ2-5; D tentatively reads TRBD1 or TRBD2 (5 bases each). The germline CDR1 and CDR2 sequences are SGHVS and FNYEAQ. The CDR3 covers 16 residues. Deletions cut 5 bases from V and 1 base from J, with 17 bases between. As DNA, the CDR3 is TGTGCCAGCAGCCCTAGGCTGGGACCCGCCCAAGAGACCCAGTACTTC. It translates to CASSPRLGPAQETQYF.

V gene TRBV7-8 combines with J gene TRBJ1-5; maybe TRBD1 (5 bases). The CDR3 consists of 16 residues. The germline V gene encodes CDR1 SGHVS and CDR2 FQNEAQ. V lost 5 bases to trimming and J lost 4 bases, with 18 bases between them. CDR3 DNA sequence: TGTGCCAGCAGCCCCTTCGTAGGGGTTGCGAATCAGCCCCAGCATTTT. It translates to CASSPFVGVANQPQHF.

This rearrangement joins TRBV19 to TRBJ1-2; maybe TRBD1 (5 bases). Germline lookup yields CDR1 LNHDA and CDR2 SQIVND (reference sequence). The V end was cut by 4 bases, the J end by 7 bases, with 22 bases between. The CDR3 is 16 amino acids. In nucleotides, the CDR3 is TGTGCCAGTAGTACCCGAACCCCCGGGACTGACTCTGGCTACACCTTC. Translation gives CASSTRTPGTDSGYTF.

The chain uses TRBV6-1 and TRBJ2-3; D gene uncertain. With 8 bases removed from V and 3 bases from J, the gap between germline ends came to 3 bases. CDR3 length: 10 residues. Germline V gene sequence: CDR1 MNHNS, CDR2 SASEGT. CDR3 bases: TGTGCCAGCGGGACAGATACGCAGTATTTT. It translates to CASGTDTQYF.

This chain connects TRBV7-3 to TRBJ1-1, with 9 bases that match TRBD1. After removal of 4 bases from V and 1 base from J, the junction contained 1 base not matched to a gene. Germline loops: CDR1 SGHTA, CDR2 FQGTGA. CDR3 length equals 14 residues. The CDR3 DNA is TGTGCCAGCAGCTGGGACAGGGAGAACACTGAAGCTTTCTTT. This translates into CASSWDRENTEAFF. Full variable domain (missing parts from reference TRBV7-3 and TRBJ1-1): GAGVSQTPSNKVTEKGKYVELRCDPISGHTALYWYRQSLGQGPEFLIYFQGTGAADDSGLPNDRFFAVRPEGSVSTLKIQRTERGDSAVYLCASSWDRENTEAFFGQGTRLTVV.

The V and J genes are TRBV28 and TRBJ1-3; possible D gene TRBD1, 5 bases. Germline loops: CDR1 MDHEN, CDR2 SYDVKM. V lost 0 bases, J lost 0 bases, and 9 bases lay in between. The CDR3 has 16 amino acids. CDR3 coding DNA: TGTGCCAGCAGTTTATGGGGGGAAGACTCTGGAAACACCATATATTTT. Translation: CASSLWGEDSGNTIYF.

The V gene is TRBV6-1, the J gene TRBJ2-7; D might be TRBD1 (5 bases). The CDR3 length is 15 residues. V lost 1 base, J lost 0 bases, and 10 bases lay in between. Germline CDR1 is MNHNS and CDR2 is SASEGT. The CDR3, as DNA: TGTGCCAGCAGTGAAGGGGTAGGGGCCTCCTACGAGCAGTACTTC. Protein: CASSEGVGASYEQYF.

This chain connects TRBV29-1 to TRBJ2-1, with 7 bases fitting TRBD2. Germline V gene data show CDR1 as SQVTM and CDR2 as ANQGSEA. This CDR3 is 13 amino acids long. With 0 bases clipped from V and 5 bases from J, the junction kept 1 base outside the gene matches. Here the CDR3 reads CSVEDLADNEQFF. DNA for the CDR3: TGCAGCGTTGAAGACCTAGCGGACAATGAGCAGTTCTTC.

The rearrangement joins TRBV2 to TRBJ2-1, with a tentative D call TRBD2 (6 bases). The ends were cut back, 2 bases at V and 6 bases at J, with 17 bases in the middle. The CDR3 length is 16 residues. The germline CDR1 and CDR2 sequences are SNHLY and FYNNEI. This chain's CDR3 is CASSEYPGVGANEQFF. As DNA, the CDR3 is TGTGCCAGCAGTGAATATCCGGGAGTCGGAGCCAATGAGCAGTTCTTC. Looking up the rest from reference TRBV2 and TRBJ2-1 gives the full variable domain: EPEVTQTPSHQVTQMGQEVILRCVPISNHLYFYWYRQILGQKVEFLVSFYNNEISEKSEIFDDQFSVERPDGSNFTLKIRSTKLEDSAMYFCASSEYPGVGANEQFFGPGTRLTVL.

The CDR3 DNA is TGTGCCAGCAGTTACCCGAGCTCCTACGAGCAGTACTTC. This sequence encodes CASSYPSSYEQYF. V gene TRBV6-6 combines with J gene TRBJ2-7; D gene uncertain. V lost 2 bases and J lost 0, with 5 bases in between. CDR1 MNHNY and CDR2 SVGAGI come from the germline V gene (reference sequence). This CDR3 has 13 residues.

V usage is TRBV7-8 and J usage is TRBJ2-7; no firm D call. CDR3 length: 11 residues. V was cut by 5 bases and J by 6 bases, with 8 bases left in between. Germline V gene data show CDR1 as SGHVS and CDR2 as FQNEAQ. The CDR3 DNA sequence: TGTGCCAGCAGCGATTCCAGCGAGCAGTACTTC. Translation gives CASSDSSEQYF.